This entry describes one T cell receptor beta chain. Its antigen is not known. V lost 6 bases and J 7 bases, leaving 16 bases between the germline ends. Looked up from germline, CDR1 is MNHEY and CDR2 is SVGAGI. The CDR3 is 14 amino acids. Using immunoSEQ multiplex PCR, the repertoire was profiled, and TCRdb retains in-frame clones only, with some absent. The table has about 58,000 clones, less than 90% seen once. The data belong to a study of OX40 agonist ivuxolimab in advanced cancers. Study in general: Patients in dose escalation had liver, melanoma, kidney or head and neck cancers. General observations from the study: It was not determined which antigens were specifically recognized by the peripheral T cells that had undergone clonal expansion.

The study sampled blood at baseline, cycle 4 day 1, and cycle 7 day 1. The chain uses TRBV6-5 and TRBJ1-5; possible D gene TRBD1, 6 bases. The source was CD4+ or CD8+ T cells sorted from blood, collected in a trial of the OX40 agonist ivuxolimab. The sequence came from an adult with an advanced solid tumor such as melanoma, head and neck, liver or kidney cancer. CDR3 sequence (DNA): TGTGCCAGCAGGCCAACAGGGTCTTGGCAGCCCCAGCATTTT. It specifies CASRPTGSWQPQHF.